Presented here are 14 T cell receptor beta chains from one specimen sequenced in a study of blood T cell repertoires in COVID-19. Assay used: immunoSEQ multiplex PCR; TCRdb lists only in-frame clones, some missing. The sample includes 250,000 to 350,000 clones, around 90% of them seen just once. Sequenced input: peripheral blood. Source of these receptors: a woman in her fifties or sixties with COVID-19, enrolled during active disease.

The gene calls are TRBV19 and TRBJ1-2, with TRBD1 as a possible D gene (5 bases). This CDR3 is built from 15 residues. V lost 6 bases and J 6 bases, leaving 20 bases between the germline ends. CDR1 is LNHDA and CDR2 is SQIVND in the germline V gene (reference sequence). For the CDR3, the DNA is TGTGCCAGTAGACGCTTACAGGTGCCCCTACATGGCTACACCTTC. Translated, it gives CASRRLQVPLHGYTF.

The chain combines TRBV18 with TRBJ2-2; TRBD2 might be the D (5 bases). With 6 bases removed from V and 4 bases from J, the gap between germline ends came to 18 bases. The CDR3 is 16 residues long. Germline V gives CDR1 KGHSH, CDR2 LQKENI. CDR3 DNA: TGTGCCAGCTCCCCTGGACGGGCCGCGGGCACCGGGGAGCTGTTTTTT. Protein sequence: CASSPGRAAGTGELFF.

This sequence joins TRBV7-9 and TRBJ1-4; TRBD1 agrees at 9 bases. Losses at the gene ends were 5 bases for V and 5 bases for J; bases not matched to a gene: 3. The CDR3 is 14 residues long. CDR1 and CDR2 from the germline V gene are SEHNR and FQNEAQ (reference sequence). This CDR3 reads CASSAGTGNEKLFF. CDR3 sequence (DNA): TGTGCCAGCAGCGCCGGGACAGGGAATGAAAAACTGTTTTTT.

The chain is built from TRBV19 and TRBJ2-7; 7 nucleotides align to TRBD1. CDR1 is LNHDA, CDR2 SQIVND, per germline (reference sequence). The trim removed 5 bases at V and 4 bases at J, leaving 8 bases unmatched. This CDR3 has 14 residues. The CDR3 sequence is CASSLQGRVYEQYF. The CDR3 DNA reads TGTGCCAGTAGTTTACAGGGGCGGGTGTACGAGCAGTACTTC. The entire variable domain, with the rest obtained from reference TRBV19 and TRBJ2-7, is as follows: DGGITQSPKYLFRKEGQNVTLSCEQNLNHDAMYWYRQDPGQGLRLIYYSQIVNDFQKGDIAEGYSVSREKKESFPLTVTSAQKNPTAFYLCASSLQGRVYEQYFGPGTRLTVT.

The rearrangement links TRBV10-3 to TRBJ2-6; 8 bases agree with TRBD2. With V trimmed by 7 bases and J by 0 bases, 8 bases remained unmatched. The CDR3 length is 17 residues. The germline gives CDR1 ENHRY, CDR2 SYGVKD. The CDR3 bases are TGTGCCATCACCCCGACTAGCGTAAGCTCTGGGGCCAACGTCCTGACTTTC. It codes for CAITPTSVSSGANVLTF.

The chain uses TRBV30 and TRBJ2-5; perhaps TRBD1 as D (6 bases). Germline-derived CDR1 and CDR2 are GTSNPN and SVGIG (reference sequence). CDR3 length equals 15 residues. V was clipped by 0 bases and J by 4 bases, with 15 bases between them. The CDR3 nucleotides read TGTGCCTGGAGTGTGCGAACAGGGTTGTTAGAGACCCAGTACTTC. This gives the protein CAWSVRTGLLETQYF.

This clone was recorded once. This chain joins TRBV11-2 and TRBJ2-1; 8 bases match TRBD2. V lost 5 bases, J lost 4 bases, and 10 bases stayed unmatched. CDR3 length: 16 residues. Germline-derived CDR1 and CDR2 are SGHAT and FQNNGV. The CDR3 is CASSRVGGEWYNEQFF. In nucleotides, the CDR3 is TGTGCCAGCAGCCGAGTCGGGGGGGAGTGGTACAATGAGCAGTTCTTC. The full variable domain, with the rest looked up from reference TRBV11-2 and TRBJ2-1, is EAGVAQSPRYKIIEKRQSVAFWCNPISGHATLYWYQQILGQGPKLLIQFQNNGVVDDSQLPKDRFSAERLKGVDSTLKIQPAKLEDSAVYLCASSRVGGEWYNEQFFGPGTRLTVL.

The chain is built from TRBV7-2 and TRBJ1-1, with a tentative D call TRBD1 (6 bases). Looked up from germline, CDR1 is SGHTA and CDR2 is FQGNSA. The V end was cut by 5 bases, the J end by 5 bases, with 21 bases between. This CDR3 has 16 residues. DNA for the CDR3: TGTGCCAGCAGCCCGCGGTCGGGGGGAGGGGGAACTGAAGCTTTCTTT. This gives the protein CASSPRSGGGGTEAFF.

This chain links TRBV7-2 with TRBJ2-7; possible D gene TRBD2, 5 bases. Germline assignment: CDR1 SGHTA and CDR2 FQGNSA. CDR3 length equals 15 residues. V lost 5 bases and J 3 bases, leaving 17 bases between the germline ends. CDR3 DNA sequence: TGTGCCAGCAGCCCGCCGGGAATGTCCCGCTACGAGCAGTACTTC. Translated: CASSPPGMSRYEQYF.

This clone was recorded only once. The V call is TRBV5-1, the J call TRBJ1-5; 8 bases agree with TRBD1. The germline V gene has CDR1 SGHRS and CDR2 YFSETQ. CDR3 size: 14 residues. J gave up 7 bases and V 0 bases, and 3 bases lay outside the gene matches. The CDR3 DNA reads TGCGCCAGCAGCTTGGAACAGGGGGTCCAGCCCCAGCATTTT. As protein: CASSLEQGVQPQHF.

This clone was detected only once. The CDR3 DNA sequence: TGTGCCAGCATACCCTCTTGGACAGCTGGAAACACCATATATTTT. It encodes CASIPSWTAGNTIYF. The chain combines TRBV6-5 with TRBJ1-3; perhaps TRBD1 as D (6 bases). Trimming removed 7 bases at V and 2 bases at J, with 15 bases between. The CDR3 sequence is 15 residues long. Germline V CDR1 and CDR2: MNHEY, SVGAGI.

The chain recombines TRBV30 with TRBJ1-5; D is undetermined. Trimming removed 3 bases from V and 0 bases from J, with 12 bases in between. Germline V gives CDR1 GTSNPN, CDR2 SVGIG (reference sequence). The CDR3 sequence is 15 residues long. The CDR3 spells CAWSQGDYSNQPQHF. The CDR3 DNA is TGTGCCTGGAGCCAAGGAGACTATAGCAATCAGCCCCAGCATTTT. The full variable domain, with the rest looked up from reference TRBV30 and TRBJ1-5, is SQTIHQWPATLVQPVGSPLSLECTVEGTSNPNLYWYRQAAGRGLQLLFYSVGIGQISSEVPQNLSASRPQDRQFILSSKKLLLSDSGFYLCAWSQGDYSNQPQHFGDGTRLSIL.

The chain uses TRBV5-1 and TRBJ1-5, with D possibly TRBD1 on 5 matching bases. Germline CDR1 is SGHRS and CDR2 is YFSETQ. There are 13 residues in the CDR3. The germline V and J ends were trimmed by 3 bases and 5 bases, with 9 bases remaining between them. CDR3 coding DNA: TGCGCCAGCAGCTCGGACACGGATCAGCCCCAGCATTTT. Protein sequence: CASSSDTDQPQHF.

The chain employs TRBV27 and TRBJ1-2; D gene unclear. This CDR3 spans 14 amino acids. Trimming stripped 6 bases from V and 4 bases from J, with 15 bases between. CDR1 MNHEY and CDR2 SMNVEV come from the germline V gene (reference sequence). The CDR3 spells CASSIGGTFYGYTF. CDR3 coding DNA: TGTGCCAGCAGCATAGGCGGCACGTTCTATGGCTACACCTTC.